This passage covers 24 T cell receptor beta chains from one sample sequenced in a study of CD8 T cells in ankylosing spondylitis. These TCRs' antigens remain unknown. In TCRdb, the 5' RACE reads were re-called with MiXCR into one record per CDR3 protein. This table holds hundreds of thousands of distinct CDR3 sequences, roughly a quarter found once. Notes on the study in general: Ankylosing spondylitis blood appeared to be characterized by a TCR beta motif of eight highly homologous variants.

Input material: blood, either unsorted or a sorted T cell fraction (not recorded which). The receptors come from a male donor with ankylosing spondylitis.

Details on this clonotype: The junction departs from the called germline gene at one end, perhaps through a read error. CDR3 bases: TGTGCCAGCAGGTTGGGGGGCGGCAATGAGCAGTTCTTC. Translating it yields CASRLGGGNEQFF. The rearrangement joins TRBV5-6 to TRBJ2-1; the D gene could be TRBD1 or TRBD2 (6 bases each). The CDR3 is 13 residues long. Germline-derived CDR1 and CDR2 are SGHDT and YYEEEE.

Points on this clonotype: A far bigger clonotype differs at one base, so this is likely a read error. This chain uses TRBV5-1 with TRBJ2-5, with D unclear. CDR1 is SGHRS, CDR2 YFSETQ, per germline. The CDR3 totals 12 residues. Trimming took off 2 bases at V and 0 bases at J, with 2 bases between the two ends. This CDR3 is CASSFYQETQYF. DNA of the CDR3: TGCGCCAGCAGCTTCTACCAAGAGACCCAGTACTTC.

The gene calls are TRBV12-5 and TRBJ2-7; 10 bases align to TRBD1. Germline V CDR1 and CDR2: LGHNT, FRNRAP. The CDR3 is made up of 19 amino acids. Trimming took 1 base from V and 6 from J; bases not matched to a gene: 18. CDR3 sequence: CASGLAEKGDRGSSLEQYV. The CDR3 DNA is TGTGCTAGTGGTTTGGCCGAGAAGGGGGACAGGGGCAGTTCCCTCGAGCAGTACGTC.

This clonotype came up a few times. The rearrangement joins TRBV6-2 or TRBV6-3 to TRBJ2-2; 7 bases align to TRBD2. J lost 4 bases, V lost 8 bases, and 10 bases had no gene match. Germline V gene lookup returns CDR1 MNHEY and CDR2 SVGEGT. The CDR3 extends over 15 amino acids. CDR3 nucleotides: TGTGCCAGCCTACGGTGGGGGGGAAGCACCGGGGAGCTGTTTTTT. Its translation: CASLRWGGSTGELFF.

This CDR3 is CSAGGMEDSNQPQHF. The CDR3 DNA sequence: TGCAGTGCCGGGGGGATGGAGGATAGCAATCAGCCCCAGCATTTT. V and J are TRBV20-1 and TRBJ1-5; D possibly corresponds to TRBD1 (5 bases). The CDR3 consists of 15 residues. V lost 6 bases and J lost 0, with 15 bases in between. The V gene's germline CDR1 is DFQATT and CDR2 SNEGSKA (reference sequence).

V gene TRBV9 combines with J gene TRBJ2-5, with 11 positions matching TRBD1. The CDR3 extends over 16 amino acids. V shed 4 bases, J shed 4 bases, and the junction held 9 bases outside the gene matches. The germline V gene encodes CDR1 SGDLS and CDR2 YYNGEE. In nucleotides, the CDR3 is TGTGCCAGCAGCTACACCACCGGGACAGGGGGAGAGACCCAGTACTTC. Its translation is CASSYTTGTGGETQYF.

This clonotype was counted only a few times. The chain has TRBV24-1 and TRBJ2-5; the D call may be TRBD1 or TRBD2 (5 bases each). With 7 bases removed from V and 5 bases from J, the gap between germline ends came to 10 bases. CDR1 KGHDR and CDR2 SFDVKD come from the germline V gene. This CDR3 is 12 amino acids long. The CDR3 DNA reads as TGTGCCACCAGGGGGGATGGTGAGACCCAGTACTTC. Protein: CATRGDGETQYF.

This clonotype was observed a few times. The chain carries TRBV20-1 and TRBJ2-3; 10 nucleotides agree with TRBD1. This CDR3 is 16 amino acids long. V lost 1 base and J lost 2; bases outside the gene matches: 6. The germline V gene has CDR1 DFQATT and CDR2 SNEGSKA (reference sequence). The CDR3 loop is CSARVMGTGDTDTQYF. DNA of the CDR3: TGCAGTGCTAGAGTAATGGGGACAGGGGACACAGATACGCAGTATTTT.

This clonotype has a handful of counts. In nucleotides, the CDR3 is TGTGCCAGCAGATCCGGGACTAGCGGGAGGGATACGCAGTATTTT. Translating gives CASRSGTSGRDTQYF. The V call is TRBV7-9, the J call TRBJ2-3, with 15 bases matching TRBD2. V was pared by 6 bases and J by 6 bases, with 4 bases of the junction left unmatched. Germline V lookup: CDR1 SEHNR, CDR2 FQNEAQ (reference sequence). The CDR3 contains 15 residues.

This clonotype was picked up many times. The chain has TRBV5-1 and TRBJ2-3, with TRBD2 identical over 13 bases. Trimming cost V 4 bases and J 1 base; bases outside gene matches: 6. The germline V gene has CDR1 SGHRS and CDR2 YFSETQ. This CDR3 contains 17 residues. CDR3 region: CASSIIGLAGGTDTQYF. CDR3 sequence (DNA): TGCGCCAGCAGCATTATAGGACTAGCGGGAGGCACAGATACGCAGTATTTT.

This clonotype was seen at least ten times. The V and J genes are TRBV12-3 or TRBV12-4 and TRBJ2-3; no clear D. The CDR3 loop spans 11 amino acids. V was trimmed by 7 bases and J by 5 bases, leaving 7 bases between them. The CDR3 loop reads CASTLRDTQYF. The CDR3 bases are TGTGCCAGCACCCTAAGAGATACGCAGTATTTT.

V and J are TRBV9 and TRBJ2-2; TRBD2 matches at 8 bases. Per germline, CDR1 SGDLS and CDR2 YYNGEE. The J segment lost 2 bases and the V segment lost 4 bases, leaving 10 bases of the junction unmatched. The CDR3 totals 17 residues. CDR3 region: CASSYTGGALNTGELFF. The CDR3 DNA follows: TGTGCCAGCAGCTATACCGGGGGGGCCCTTAACACCGGGGAGCTGTTTTTT. The variable domain in full, completed from reference TRBV9 and TRBJ2-2, reads DSGVTQTPKHLITATGQRVTLRCSPRSGDLSVYWYQQSLDQGLQFLIQYYNGEERAKGNILERFSAQQFPDLHSELNLSSLELGDSALYFCASSYTGGALNTGELFFGEGSRLTVL.

This clonotype showed up just a few times. The chain joins TRBV11-3 to TRBJ1-3; D is perhaps TRBD1 (5 bases). Per the germline V gene, CDR1 is SGHNT and CDR2 is YENEEA. The germline V and J ends were trimmed by 4 bases and 4 bases, with 17 bases remaining between them. The CDR3 runs 16 residues. In DNA form, the CDR3 reads TGTGCCAGCAGCTATGGGACGCCACAAGCGGGAAACACCATATATTTT. Protein sequence: CASSYGTPQAGNTIYF.

The V call is TRBV3-1, the J call TRBJ1-1; D is uncertain. The CDR3 covers 13 residues. Trimming took 2 bases from V and 4 from J, leaving 8 bases between them. In germline, CDR1 is LGHDT, CDR2 YNNKEL (reference sequence). CDR3 DNA sequence: TGTGCCAGCAGCCAAATGGTGAGCACTGAAGCTTTCTTT. This encodes CASSQMVSTEAFF.

This sequence joins TRBV2 and TRBJ2-1; 13 nucleotides align to TRBD2. V was clipped by 3 bases and J by 7 bases; unmatched bases: 9. There are 17 residues in the CDR3. CDR1 and CDR2 from the germline V gene are SNHLY and FYNNEI. For the CDR3, the DNA is TGTGCCAGCAGTGAGACGGGGACTAGCGGGGCCTTAAATGAGCAGTTCTTC. It encodes CASSETGTSGALNEQFF.

This clonotype has more than one count but fewer than ten. This rearrangement joins TRBV7-2 to TRBJ2-1, with D uncertain. With 1 base removed from V and 7 bases from J, the gap between germline ends came to 8 bases. Germline V gene lookup returns CDR1 SGHTA and CDR2 FQGNSA. This CDR3 has 13 residues. The CDR3 loop reads CASSLDPRNEQFF. As DNA, the CDR3 is TGTGCCAGCAGCTTAGACCCTCGTAATGAGCAGTTCTTC.

V usage is TRBV5-1 and J usage is TRBJ2-1; TRBD2 matches at 15 bases. The CDR3 runs to 16 residues. The germline gives CDR1 SGHRS, CDR2 YFSETQ. The V segment lost 4 bases and the J segment 8 bases; nucleotides outside the gene matches: 7. The CDR3 loop is CASSTRTSGRGDEQFF. CDR3 nucleotide sequence: TGCGCCAGCAGCACAAGGACTAGCGGGAGGGGCGATGAGCAGTTCTTC.

This clonotype was seen a few times. This chain connects TRBV5-1 to TRBJ2-3; 9 nucleotides match TRBD2. Germline V gene data show CDR1 as SGHRS and CDR2 as YFSETQ. The CDR3 contains 16 residues. V shed 0 bases, J shed 4 bases, and the junction held 6 bases outside the gene matches. CDR3 bases: TGCGCCAGCAGCTTGGTATCTAGCGGGATCGCAGATACGCAGTATTTT. Translating gives CASSLVSSGIADTQYF.

This clonotype appeared a few times. The J gene is TRBJ1-2, the V gene TRBV29-1; D is uncertain. V lost 5 bases to trimming and J lost 2 bases, with 6 bases between them. Germline CDR1 SQVTM, CDR2 ANQGSEA. The CDR3 consists of 11 residues. This chain's CDR3 is CSVNMNYGYTF. Written as DNA, the CDR3 is TGCAGCGTTAACATGAACTATGGCTACACCTTC.

The chain uses TRBV5-1 and TRBJ2-6; D gene unclear. The ends were cut back, 1 base at V and 4 bases at J, with 9 bases in the middle. The CDR3 covers 15 residues. Germline loops: CDR1 SGHRS, CDR2 YFSETQ. The DNA of the CDR3 is TGCGCCAGCAGCTTGAATGGAGCCGGGGCCAACGTCCTGACTTTC. It translates to CASSLNGAGANVLTF.

This clonotype occurred a few times. The V gene is TRBV5-1, the J gene TRBJ2-3; 10 nucleotides align to TRBD2. Germline V gene lookup returns CDR1 SGHRS and CDR2 YFSETQ. The CDR3 is 16 amino acids. The junction had 6 bases not matched to a gene; V was cut back by 2 bases and J by 3 bases. CDR3 nucleotide sequence: TGCGCCAGCAGCTTTGTCGGGGGACTAGCGACAGATACGCAGTATTTT. Translation gives CASSFVGGLATDTQYF.

This sequence joins TRBV24-1 and TRBJ2-7; 8 bases are shared with TRBD1. This CDR3 is built from 14 residues. The V gene end was trimmed by 3 bases and the J gene end by 3 bases; junction bases not matched to a gene: 3. Germline V gene data show CDR1 as KGHDR and CDR2 as SFDVKD. The CDR3 sequence is CATSDADRGYEQYF. The CDR3 bases are TGTGCCACCAGTGATGCCGACAGGGGCTACGAGCAGTACTTC.

The J gene is TRBJ2-3, the V gene TRBV11-2; D remains unclear. Germline values: CDR1 SGHAT, CDR2 FQNNGV. V was clipped by 5 bases and J by 5 bases, with 14 bases between them. CDR3 length: 14 residues. CDR3: CASSNSNSGDTQYF. The CDR3 nucleotides are TGTGCCAGCAGCAACAGTAATTCCGGAGATACGCAGTATTTT.

The chain is built from TRBV2 and TRBJ2-3, with D uncertain. In germline, CDR1 is SNHLY, CDR2 FYNNEI. The CDR3 spans 15 residues. V lost 8 bases and J lost 2, with 17 bases in between. The CDR3 protein is CASVSGRAYTDTQYF. As DNA, the CDR3 is TGTGCCAGCGTGTCAGGTCGGGCCTACACAGATACGCAGTATTTT.